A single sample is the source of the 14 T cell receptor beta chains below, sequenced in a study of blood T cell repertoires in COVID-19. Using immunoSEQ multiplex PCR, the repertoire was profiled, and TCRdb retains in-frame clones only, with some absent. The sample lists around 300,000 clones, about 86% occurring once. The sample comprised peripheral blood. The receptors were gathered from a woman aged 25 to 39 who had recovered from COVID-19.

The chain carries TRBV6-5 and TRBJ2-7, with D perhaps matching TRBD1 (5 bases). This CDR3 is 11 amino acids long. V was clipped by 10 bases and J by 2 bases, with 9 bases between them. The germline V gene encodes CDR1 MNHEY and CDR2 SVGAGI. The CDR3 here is CATRAAYEQYF. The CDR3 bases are TGTGCCACCAGGGCGGCCTACGAGCAGTACTTC.

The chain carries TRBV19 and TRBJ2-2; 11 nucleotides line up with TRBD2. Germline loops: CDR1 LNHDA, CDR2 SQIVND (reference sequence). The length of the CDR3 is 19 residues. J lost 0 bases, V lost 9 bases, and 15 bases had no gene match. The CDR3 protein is CASRPWGLAVSANTGELFF. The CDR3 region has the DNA TGTGCCAGCCGTCCCTGGGGACTAGCGGTCTCCGCGAACACCGGGGAGCTGTTTTTT.

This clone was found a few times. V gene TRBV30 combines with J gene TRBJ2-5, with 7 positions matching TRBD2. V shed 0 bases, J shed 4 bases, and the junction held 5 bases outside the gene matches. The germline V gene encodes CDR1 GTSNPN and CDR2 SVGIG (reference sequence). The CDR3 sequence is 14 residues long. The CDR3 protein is CAWSVGLAAETQYF. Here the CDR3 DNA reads TGTGCCTGGAGTGTAGGTCTAGCGGCAGAGACCCAGTACTTC.

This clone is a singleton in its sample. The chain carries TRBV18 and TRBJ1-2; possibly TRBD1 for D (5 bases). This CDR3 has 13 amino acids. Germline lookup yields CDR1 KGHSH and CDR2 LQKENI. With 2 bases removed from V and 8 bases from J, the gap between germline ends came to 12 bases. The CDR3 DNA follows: TGTGCCAGCTCACCAGTCAGGGCCGGCGGCTACACCTTC. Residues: CASSPVRAGGYTF.

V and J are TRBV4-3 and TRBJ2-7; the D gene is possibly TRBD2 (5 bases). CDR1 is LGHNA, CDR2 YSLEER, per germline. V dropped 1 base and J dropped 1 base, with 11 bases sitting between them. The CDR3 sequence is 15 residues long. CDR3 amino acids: CASSQGRSGSYEQYF. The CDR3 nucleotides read TGCGCCAGCAGCCAAGGCAGGTCGGGATCCTACGAGCAGTACTTC.

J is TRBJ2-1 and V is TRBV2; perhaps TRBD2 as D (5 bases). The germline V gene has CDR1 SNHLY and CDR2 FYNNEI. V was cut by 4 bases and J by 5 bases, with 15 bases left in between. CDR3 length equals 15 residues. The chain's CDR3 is CASSVGTGNNNEQFF. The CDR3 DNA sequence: TGTGCCAGCAGTGTTGGAACGGGGAATAACAATGAGCAGTTCTTC.

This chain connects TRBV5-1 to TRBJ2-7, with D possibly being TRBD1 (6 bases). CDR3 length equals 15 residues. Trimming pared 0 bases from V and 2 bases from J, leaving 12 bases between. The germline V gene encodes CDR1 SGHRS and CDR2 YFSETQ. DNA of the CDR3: TGCGCCAGCAGCTTGGTTCACAGGGCCCCCTACGAGCAGTACTTC. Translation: CASSLVHRAPYEQYF. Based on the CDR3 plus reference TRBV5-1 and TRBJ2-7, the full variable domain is KAGVTQTPRYLIKTRGQQVTLSCSPISGHRSVSWYQQTPGQGLQFLFEYFSETQRNKGNFPGRFSGRQFSNSRSEMNVSTLELGDSALYLCASSLVHRAPYEQYFGPGTRLTVT.

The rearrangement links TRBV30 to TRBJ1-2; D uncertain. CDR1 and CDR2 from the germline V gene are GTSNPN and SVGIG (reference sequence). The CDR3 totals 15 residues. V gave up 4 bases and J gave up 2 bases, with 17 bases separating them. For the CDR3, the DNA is TGTGCCTGGACACAACGGAGGCAGCAAAACTATGGCTACACCTTC. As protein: CAWTQRRQQNYGYTF.

CDR3 amino acids: CASSESGRGTGELFF. In nucleotides, the CDR3 is TGTGCCAGCAGTGAAAGCGGGCGAGGGACCGGGGAGCTGTTTTTT. V and J are TRBV6-4 and TRBJ2-2, with a possible D match to TRBD2 (6 bases). This CDR3 contains 15 residues. In germline, CDR1 is MRHNA, CDR2 SNTAGT. V shed 3 bases and J shed 5 bases, with 13 bases lying between them.

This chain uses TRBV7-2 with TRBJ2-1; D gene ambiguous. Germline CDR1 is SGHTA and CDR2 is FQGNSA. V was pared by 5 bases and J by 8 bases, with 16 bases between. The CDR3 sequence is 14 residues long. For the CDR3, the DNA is TGTGCCAGCAGCGTCGACCCAGCGTGGGATGAGCAGTTCTTC. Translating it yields CASSVDPAWDEQFF.

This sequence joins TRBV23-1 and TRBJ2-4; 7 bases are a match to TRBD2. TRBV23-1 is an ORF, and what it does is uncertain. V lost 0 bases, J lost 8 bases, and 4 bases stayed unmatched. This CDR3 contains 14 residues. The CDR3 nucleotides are TGCGCCAGCAGTCAATCTGGGGGGGAATACATTCAGTACTTC. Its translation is CASSQSGGEYIQYF.

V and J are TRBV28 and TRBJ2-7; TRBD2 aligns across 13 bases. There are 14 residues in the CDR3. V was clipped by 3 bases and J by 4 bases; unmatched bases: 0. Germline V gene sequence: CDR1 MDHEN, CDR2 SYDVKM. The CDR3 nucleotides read TGTGCCAGCAGTTTGGGACTAGCGGGGTACGAGCAGTACTTC. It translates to CASSLGLAGYEQYF.

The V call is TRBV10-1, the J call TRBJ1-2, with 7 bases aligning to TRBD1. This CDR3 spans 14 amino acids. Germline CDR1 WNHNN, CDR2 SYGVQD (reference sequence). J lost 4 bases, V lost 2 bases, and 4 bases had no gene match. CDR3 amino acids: CASSETQGGYGYTF. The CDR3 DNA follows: TGCGCCAGCAGTGAGACCCAGGGGGGCTATGGCTACACCTTC.

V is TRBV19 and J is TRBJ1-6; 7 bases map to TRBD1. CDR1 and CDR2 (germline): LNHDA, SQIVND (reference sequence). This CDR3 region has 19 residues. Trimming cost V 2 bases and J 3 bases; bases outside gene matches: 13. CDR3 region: CASSIHLLRAGGYNSPLHF. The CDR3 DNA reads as TGTGCCAGTAGTATACATCTTTTGCGGGCAGGGGGCTATAATTCACCCCTCCACTTT. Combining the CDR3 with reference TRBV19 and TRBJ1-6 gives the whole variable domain DGGITQSPKYLFRKEGQNVTLSCEQNLNHDAMYWYRQDPGQGLRLIYYSQIVNDFQKGDIAEGYSVSREKKESFPLTVTSAQKNPTAFYLCASSIHLLRAGGYNSPLHFGNGTRLTVT.